This T cell receptor (beta chain) emerged from a study of Tregs in tolerant kidney transplant recipients. Study-level points and caveats: Some patients' samples used different primers over time, so nucleotide sequences weren't comparable. Few patients were studied, so findings need validation in larger groups.

Sequencing was performed with immunoSEQ multiplex PCR; in TCRdb, only in-frame clones are kept and a portion is missing. This sample's clone table lists about 48,000 clones. CDR3 length: 17 residues. Germline CDR1 and CDR2: MRHNA and SNTAGT. V was pared by 2 bases and J by 8 bases, with 11 bases of the junction left unmatched. Thawed PBMCs were FACS-sorted into unstimulated CD4+CD25+CD127- regulatory T cells, CD4+CD25- non-regulatory cells, CD4 and CD8 cells. Turning to this clone: Its antigen is as yet unknown. The read ends 3 residues shy of where the CDR3 ends; the end is completed using the germline J gene.

The sequenced sample was CD4+ T cells from blood, obtained before the transplant. The gene calls are TRBV6-4 and TRBJ2-1; 11 bases line up with TRBD2. The sequence came from a human donor who received a combined kidney and bone marrow transplant. The CDR3 protein is CASSDPTSGSSPHEQFF. The sequenced CDR3 bases are TGTGCCAGCAGTGACCCTACTAGCGGGAGTTCCCCCCATGAG.